This T cell receptor beta chain was retrieved from a study of technical replicates of blood from a handful of donors. The table came from immunoSEQ multiplex PCR; TCRdb's copy has only in-frame clones and leaves some out. The table shows 55,000 to 60,000 clones, with roughly 93% occurring only once. V lost 8 bases, J lost 10 bases, and 9 bases stayed unmatched. CDR1 and CDR2 from the germline V gene are GTSNPN and SVGIG (reference sequence). The CDR3 is 11 residues long. The sample comprised PBMCs. The TCR comes from a human donor in good health. Some clones in this sample may be carry-over from other donors' samples. The chain joins TRBV30 to TRBJ1-1; the match to TRBD1 covers 8 bases. The CDR3 DNA follows: TGTGCCCACGTCCAGGGGGCGAGAGCTTTCTTT. It specifies CAHVQGARAFF.